This T cell receptor (beta chain) was identified during a study of response to subunit inactivated influenza vaccine. TCRdb reprocessed the RT-PCR reads via MiXCR and lists one record per CDR3 protein. The sample includes roughly 790,000 distinct CDR3 sequences, 21% of them seen just once. This clonotype was counted between two and nine times. Per the germline V gene, CDR1 is MGHRA and CDR2 is YSYEKL. The V end was cut by 4 bases, the J end by 7 bases, with 26 bases between. The CDR3 runs to 17 residues. This sequence originates from a man aged 45-60 years who received an inactivated influenza vaccine. This sequence joins TRBV4-1 and TRBJ2-7, with a tentative D call TRBD1 (6 bases). Sequenced material: PBMCs from blood, taken around 5 days after vaccination. The CDR3 spells CASSPWISITGPSEQYF. The CDR3 coding sequence is TGCGCCAGCAGCCCCTGGATATCCATAACAGGGCCGTCAGAGCAGTACTTC.